These 29 T cell receptor beta chains were sequenced from one sample in a study of T cell repertoires in cytomegalovirus infection. A single record per CDR3 protein comes from TCRdb applying MiXCR to the reads. The table shows approximately 170,000 distinct CDR3 sequences, with 17% occurring only once. Material for sequencing was CD8+ T cells from PBMCs. These receptors were taken from a human donor in good health (CMV status not recorded). Some clones in this sample may be carry-over from other donors' samples.

The chain is built from TRBV7-2 and TRBJ2-5; weak D call: TRBD2 (5 bases). Between the trimmed V and J ends, which lost 1 base and 4 bases, there was a span of 13 bases. CDR1 SGHTA and CDR2 FQGNSA come from the germline V gene. The CDR3 is 15 amino acids. The chain's CDR3 is CASSLGPGLSETQYF. The CDR3 bases are TGTGCCAGCAGCTTAGGGCCGGGGTTGTCAGAGACCCAGTACTTC. The variable domain in full, completed from reference TRBV7-2 and TRBJ2-5, reads GAGVSQSPSNKVTEKGKDVELRCDPISGHTALYWYRQSLGQGLEFLIYFQGNSAPDKSGLPSDRFSAERTGGSVSTLTIQRTQQEDSAVYLCASSLGPGLSETQYFGPGTRLLVL.

The sample holds a few counts of this clonotype. The chain joins TRBV13 to TRBJ2-7; 11 nucleotides match TRBD2. Germline V CDR1 and CDR2: PRHDT, FYEKMQ (reference sequence). The CDR3 has 16 amino acids. The ends lost 6 bases at V and 3 bases at J; junction bases unmatched: 10. The CDR3 here is CASRLQGTSGHYEQYF. The DNA of the CDR3 is TGTGCCAGCAGGCTACAAGGGACTAGCGGACACTACGAGCAGTACTTC.

A few counts support this clonotype. Germline and junction disagree at one end, which may indicate a read error. The rearrangement uses TRBV7-2 and TRBJ2-7; 11 bases line up with TRBD2. The CDR3 is made up of 20 amino acids. The germline CDR1 and CDR2 sequences are SGHTA and FQGNSA. Written as DNA, the CDR3 is TGTGCCAGCAGCTGGGGGGCTAGCGGGAGGTTCAAATCTGACGTCTACGAGAAGTACTTC. It translates to CASSWGASGRFKSDVYEKYF.

This clonotype has more than one count but fewer than ten. The CDR3 region is CASSQRDRDTQYF. As DNA, the CDR3 is TGTGCCAGCAGCCAAAGGGACAGAGATACGCAGTATTTT. V usage is TRBV7-6 and J usage is TRBJ2-3, with 7 positions matching TRBD1. CDR3 length: 13 amino acids. The junction had 4 bases not matched to a gene; V was cut back by 5 bases and J by 5 bases. Germline V gene lookup returns CDR1 SGHVS and CDR2 FNYEAQ.

This clonotype has more than one count but fewer than ten. The chain joins TRBV29-1 to TRBJ1-2; no clear D. The CDR3 length is 12 residues. CDR1 is SQVTM, CDR2 ANQGSEA, per germline. Trimming cost V 4 bases and J 5 bases, with 11 bases left between them. As DNA, the CDR3 is TGCAGCGTTGCGGTTTTCACATATGGCTACACCTTC. Protein: CSVAVFTYGYTF.

The rearrangement links TRBV14 to TRBJ2-3; 7 nucleotides align to TRBD2. After removal of 1 base from V and 2 bases from J, the junction contained 9 bases not matched to a gene. This CDR3 region has 17 residues. Germline loops: CDR1 SGHDN, CDR2 FVKESK. DNA of the CDR3: TGTGCCAGCAGCCAAGTCGGCGAGCGGGGATACACAGATACGCAGTATTTT. As protein: CASSQVGERGYTDTQYF.

This clonotype was recorded at least ten times. The rearrangement joins TRBV7-9 to TRBJ1-1; D gene unclear. From germline, CDR1 is SEHNR and CDR2 FQNEAQ (reference sequence). CDR3 length: 13 amino acids. V lost 5 bases, J lost 6 bases, and 13 bases lay in between. CDR3 coding DNA: TGTGCCAGCAGCCACATCGCGGAGGCTGAAGCTTTCTTT. The encoded protein is CASSHIAEAEAFF.

V is TRBV6-2 or TRBV6-3 and J is TRBJ2-1; D gene unclear. The V gene's germline CDR1 is MNHEY and CDR2 SVGEGT. Trimming pared 2 bases from V and 0 bases from J, leaving 5 bases between. The CDR3 consists of 14 residues. In nucleotides, the CDR3 is TGTGCCAGCAGTTACAGGAGCTCCTACAATGAGCAGTTCTTC. Translated: CASSYRSSYNEQFF.

The V gene is TRBV7-9, the J gene TRBJ1-4, with D possibly being TRBD1 (6 bases). Trimming left V 7 bases short and J 8 bases short, with 14 bases between. Germline V gene lookup returns CDR1 SEHNR and CDR2 FQNEAQ (reference sequence). The CDR3 totals 13 residues. The CDR3 spells CASKESGGEKLFF. The CDR3 bases are TGTGCCAGCAAAGAGTCCGGGGGCGAAAAACTGTTTTTT.

This clonotype was detected only a few times. The V call is TRBV29-1, the J call TRBJ1-4; D is uncertain. V lost 4 bases and J lost 1, with 7 bases in between. The V gene's germline CDR1 is SQVTM and CDR2 ANQGSEA. CDR3 size: 13 residues. In DNA form, the CDR3 reads TGCAGCGTTGTTCCGGGAACTAATGAAAAACTGTTTTTT. Residues: CSVVPGTNEKLFF.

This clonotype was detected only a few times. The rearrangement uses TRBV7-9 and TRBJ1-4; D is ambiguous. Trimming pared 1 base from V and 4 bases from J, leaving 7 bases between. There are 14 residues in the CDR3. The germline V gene encodes CDR1 SEHNR and CDR2 FQNEAQ (reference sequence). The CDR3 spells CASSLVGNNEKLFF. The CDR3 region has the DNA TGTGCCAGCAGCTTAGTGGGAAATAATGAAAAACTGTTTTTT.

The CDR3 DNA follows: TGTGCCAGTAGTATAGTGGGAGACTACAATGAGCAGTTCTTC. This sequence encodes CASSIVGDYNEQFF. J is TRBJ2-1 and V is TRBV19; D may be TRBD2 (5 bases). The CDR3 runs 14 residues. V lost 1 base and J 3 bases, leaving 7 bases between the germline ends. CDR1 is LNHDA, CDR2 SQIVND, per germline (reference sequence).

This clonotype showed up just a few times. The V and J genes are TRBV15 and TRBJ2-7; D is unclear. In germline, CDR1 is LNHNV, CDR2 YYDKDF (reference sequence). V was cut by 2 bases and J by 7 bases, with 12 bases left in between. This CDR3 has 13 amino acids. Here the CDR3 DNA reads TGTGCCACCAGCAGATCCCTCGCAAGGGAGCAGTACTTC. It encodes CATSRSLAREQYF.

The chain is built from TRBV2 and TRBJ1-1; D gene uncertain. This CDR3 region has 13 residues. V was trimmed by 1 base and J by 1 base, leaving 4 bases between them. Per the germline V gene, CDR1 is SNHLY and CDR2 is FYNNEI. Here the CDR3 DNA reads TGTGCCAGCAGTGAAGACAGGAACACTGAAGCTTTCTTT. It codes for CASSEDRNTEAFF. Full variable domain (remainder filled in from reference TRBV2 and TRBJ1-1): EPEVTQTPSHQVTQMGQEVILRCVPISNHLYFYWYRQILGQKVEFLVSFYNNEISEKSEIFDDQFSVERPDGSNFTLKIRSTKLEDSAMYFCASSEDRNTEAFFGQGTRLTVV.

This rearrangement joins TRBV14 to TRBJ2-5, with D possibly matching TRBD1 (6 bases). The V end was cut by 4 bases, the J end by 1 base, with 16 bases between. The CDR3 runs 16 residues. Germline CDR1 is SGHDN and CDR2 is FVKESK. In DNA, the CDR3 is TGTGCCAGCAGCCCAGAGGCCGGGACACCCCAAGAGACCCAGTACTTC. It codes for CASSPEAGTPQETQYF.

In DNA, the CDR3 is TGTGCCAGCACCGATGGGGGGAGCCCAGCCAAAAACATTCAGTACTTC. Encoded protein: CASTDGGSPAKNIQYF. The chain couples TRBV11-2 to TRBJ2-4; TRBD2 might be the D (6 bases). CDR1 SGHAT and CDR2 FQNNGV come from the germline V gene. CDR3 size: 16 residues. V lost 7 bases to trimming and J lost 0 bases, with 16 bases between them.

Only a few counts were recorded for this clonotype. The chain's CDR3 is CASSTGYPDTQYF. In DNA, the CDR3 is TGTGCCAGCAGCACGGGGTATCCGGATACGCAGTATTTT. This rearrangement joins TRBV6-5 to TRBJ2-3; D is perhaps TRBD2 (5 bases). V was clipped by 6 bases and J by 6 bases, with 13 bases between them. Per germline, CDR1 MNHEY and CDR2 SVGAGI. The length of the CDR3 is 13 residues.

This chain uses TRBV29-1 with TRBJ2-7; 9 nucleotides agree with TRBD2. CDR3 length: 15 amino acids. The trim removed 4 bases at V and 2 bases at J, leaving 9 bases unmatched. Germline CDR1 is SQVTM and CDR2 is ANQGSEA. CDR3 bases: TGCAGCGTTGTGGCGGGAGGGCCAAACGCCTACGAGCAGTACTTC. Translation gives CSVVAGGPNAYEQYF.

This sequence joins TRBV19 and TRBJ2-7; D possibly matches TRBD1 or TRBD2 (5 bases each). Germline CDR1 LNHDA, CDR2 SQIVND (reference sequence). The CDR3 totals 15 residues. V was trimmed by 3 bases and J by 2 bases, leaving 14 bases between them. The CDR3 nucleotides are TGTGCCAGTAGTATGATGGGGACGGCAACCTACGAGCAGTACTTC. This gives the protein CASSMMGTATYEQYF.

The genes are TRBV28 and TRBJ2-1; 10 bases are shared with TRBD1. The trim removed 8 bases at V and 10 bases at J, leaving 14 bases unmatched. The germline V gene encodes CDR1 MDHEN and CDR2 SYDVKM. The CDR3 has 15 amino acids. DNA for the CDR3: TGTGCCAGCGAGGCCGGGACAGGGGCTCTCTGGGAGCAGTTCTTC. Protein: CASEAGTGALWEQFF.

This clonotype was counted between two and nine times. The rearrangement uses TRBV29-1 and TRBJ2-7; 9 positions agree with TRBD1. Germline CDR1 and CDR2: SQVTM and ANQGSEA. This CDR3 is built from 13 residues. The J segment lost 5 bases and the V segment lost 6 bases, leaving 8 bases of the junction unmatched. As DNA, the CDR3 is TGCAGCGTCGACTCCGGGACAGGGCACGAGCAGTACTTC. Its protein product is CSVDSGTGHEQYF.

The chain links TRBV28 to TRBJ2-7, with D possibly matching TRBD2 (5 bases). This CDR3 has 14 amino acids. Germline V CDR1 and CDR2: MDHEN, SYDVKM. The germline V and J ends were trimmed by 7 bases and 5 bases, with 18 bases remaining between them. CDR3 sequence (DNA): TGTGCCAGCACCCTTTCTGGAGAAGCGGACGAGCAGTACTTC. This translates into CASTLSGEADEQYF.

The table lists this clonotype with a few counts. The chain employs TRBV7-9 and TRBJ1-2; no reliable D call. Trimming shortened V by 5 bases and J by 4 bases, and 11 bases separated the two germline ends. Germline CDR1 SEHNR, CDR2 FQNEAQ (reference sequence). The CDR3 runs to 13 residues. CDR3 nucleotide sequence: TGTGCCAGCAGCCACGACGGTCCCTATGGCTACACCTTC. Translating it yields CASSHDGPYGYTF.

The J gene is TRBJ2-1, the V gene TRBV7-2, with unresolved D. Trimming shortened V by 4 bases and J by 6 bases, and 7 bases separated the two germline ends. The CDR3 runs 12 residues. Germline-derived CDR1 and CDR2 are SGHTA and FQGNSA. CDR3 in amino acids: CASSYPANEQFF. The CDR3 nucleotides read TGTGCCAGCAGCTACCCCGCCAATGAGCAGTTCTTC.

The chain recombines TRBV14 with TRBJ1-6; the D is unclear. Germline-derived CDR1 and CDR2 are SGHDN and FVKESK. The V end lost 1 base, the J end lost 0 bases, and 13 bases lay between the germline ends. The CDR3 spans 18 residues. CDR3 sequence reads: CASSQGVFGNSYNSPLHF. In DNA, the CDR3 is TGTGCCAGCAGCCAAGGGGTGTTTGGTAACTCCTATAATTCACCCCTCCACTTT.

This clonotype was found many times. This sequence joins TRBV7-2 and TRBJ2-7, with unresolved D. Germline V lookup: CDR1 SGHTA, CDR2 FQGNSA. V lost 4 bases to trimming and J lost 0 bases, with 10 bases between them. The CDR3 has 14 amino acids. CDR3 amino acids: CASSSLRSSYEQYF. The CDR3 bases are TGTGCCAGCAGCTCCCTCCGTAGCTCCTACGAGCAGTACTTC.

This clonotype was detected a few times. The CDR3 here is CASNSEGGLYF. Written as DNA, the CDR3 is TGTGCCAGCAACTCGGAGGGAGGACTGTACTTC. This rearrangement joins TRBV7-9 to TRBJ2-7; the D gene is possibly TRBD2 (6 bases). The CDR3 contains 11 residues. Germline V CDR1 and CDR2: SEHNR, FQNEAQ (reference sequence). The V end was cut by 7 bases, the J end by 12 bases, with 16 bases between.

The J gene is TRBJ2-3, the V gene TRBV27, with D perhaps TRBD2 (6 bases). Trimming stripped 3 bases from V and 3 bases from J, with 10 bases between. Germline V gene lookup returns CDR1 MNHEY and CDR2 SMNVEV (reference sequence). This CDR3 has 14 amino acids. The CDR3 reads CASSLWRGTDTQYF. The CDR3, as DNA: TGTGCCAGCAGTTTGTGGAGGGGAACAGATACGCAGTATTTT.

The chain is built from TRBV5-1 and TRBJ2-7; 8 bases match TRBD1. CDR3 size: 14 residues. CDR1 and CDR2 (germline): SGHRS, YFSETQ. V shed 2 bases and J 5 bases; nucleotides not matched to a gene: 6. CDR3 nucleotide sequence: TGCGCCAGCAGCTTCGGAACAGGGGGAAACGAGCAGTACTTC. Translation gives CASSFGTGGNEQYF.